The source of this T cell receptor (beta chain) is a study of T and B cells in COVID-19 patients. Overall study context: Peripheral blood came from COVID-19 patients with active infection or after recovery. Active-infection patients were older, median roughly 62 years, than recovered patients, median around 34 years. Study outcomes and limitations: Patients with COVID-19 reportedly showed strongly skewed T cell receptor beta variable and joining gene usage. At recovery TRB diversity and richness exceeded healthy donors, after highly clonal active COVID-19 repertoires.

Concerning this clonotype: Its target is not known.

TRB rearrangements were amplified by multiplex PCR with BIOMED2 TRB-A/B primers. Using its own MiXCR run on the multiplex PCR reads, TCRdb lists one record per CDR3 protein. The sample lists thousands of distinct CDR3 sequences; less than 40% were seen once. This CDR3 has 15 amino acids. Germline V gene sequence: CDR1 MNHEY, CDR2 SMNVEV (reference sequence). With V trimmed by 6 bases and J by 0 bases, 6 bases remained unmatched. Blood genomic DNA input for TRB amplification was about 240-550 ng. Material for sequencing was blood. The gene calls are TRBV27 and TRBJ2-3; 7 bases align to TRBD2. This TCR derives from a human donor who had recovered from COVID-19. The CDR3 DNA follows: TGTGCCAGCAGCATAGGACTAGTCAGCACAGATACGCAGTATTTT. It encodes CASSIGLVSTDTQYF.